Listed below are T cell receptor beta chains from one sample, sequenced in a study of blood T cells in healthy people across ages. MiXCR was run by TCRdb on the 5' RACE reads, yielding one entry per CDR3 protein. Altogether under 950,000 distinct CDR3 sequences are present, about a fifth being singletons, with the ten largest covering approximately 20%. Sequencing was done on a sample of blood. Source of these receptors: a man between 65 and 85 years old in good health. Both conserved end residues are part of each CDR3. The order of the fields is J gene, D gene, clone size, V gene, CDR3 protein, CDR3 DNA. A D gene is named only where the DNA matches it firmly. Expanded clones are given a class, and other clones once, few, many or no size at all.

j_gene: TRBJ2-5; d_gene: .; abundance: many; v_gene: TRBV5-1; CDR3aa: CASSLGVLETQYF; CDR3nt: TGCGCCAGCAGCTTGGGGGTTTTAGAGACCCAGTACTTC
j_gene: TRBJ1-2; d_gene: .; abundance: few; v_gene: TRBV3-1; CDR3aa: CASSRQPTGDSMGYTF; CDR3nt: TGTGCCAGCAGCCGACAGCCTACAGGCGATTCAATGGGCTACACCTTC
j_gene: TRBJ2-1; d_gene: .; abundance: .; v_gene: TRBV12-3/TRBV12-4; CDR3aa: CASTPGSVYNEQFF; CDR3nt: TGTGCCAGCACCCCGGGGAGTGTCTACAATGAGCAGTTCTTC
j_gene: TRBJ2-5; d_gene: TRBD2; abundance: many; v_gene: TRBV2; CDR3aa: CASSHRTSGAQETQYF; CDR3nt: TGTGCCAGCAGCCATAGGACTAGCGGGGCACAAGAGACCCAGTACTTC
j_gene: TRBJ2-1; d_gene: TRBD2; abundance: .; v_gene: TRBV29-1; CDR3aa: CSVEGLAGGRYNEQFF; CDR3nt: TGCAGCGTTGAAGGGCTAGCGGGAGGACGCTACAATGAGCAGTTCTTC
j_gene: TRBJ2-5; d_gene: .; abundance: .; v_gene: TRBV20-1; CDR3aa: CSAMTSKETQYF; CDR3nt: TGCAGTGCCATGACTAGTAAAGAGACCCAGTACTTC
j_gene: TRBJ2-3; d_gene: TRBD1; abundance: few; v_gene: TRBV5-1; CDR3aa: CASSTSGGVTDTQYF; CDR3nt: TGCGCCAGCAGCACCTCAGGGGGCGTTACAGATACGCAGTATTTT
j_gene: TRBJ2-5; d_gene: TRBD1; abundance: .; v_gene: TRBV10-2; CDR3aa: CASNSGQGYQETQYF; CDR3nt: TGCGCCAGCAACTCGGGACAGGGGTACCAAGAGACCCAGTACTTC
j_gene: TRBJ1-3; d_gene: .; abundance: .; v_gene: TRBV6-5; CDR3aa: CASSYSPPGGNTIYF; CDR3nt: TGTGCCAGCAGTTACTCCCCCCCGGGGGGAAACACCATATATTTT
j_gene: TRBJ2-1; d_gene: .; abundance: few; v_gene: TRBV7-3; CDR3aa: CASSRGIEQFF; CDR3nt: TGTGCCAGCAGCCGCGGGATTGAGCAGTTCTTC
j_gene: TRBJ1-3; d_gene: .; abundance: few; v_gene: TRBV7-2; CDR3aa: CASSLAGRVGSGNTIYF; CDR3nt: TGTGCCAGCAGCTTAGCCGGGAGGGTAGGGTCCGGAAACACCATATATTTT
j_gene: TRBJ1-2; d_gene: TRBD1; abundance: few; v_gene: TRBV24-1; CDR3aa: CATSDSRTGNYGYTF; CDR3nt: TGTGCCACCAGTGATTCCCGGACAGGGAACTATGGCTACACCTTC
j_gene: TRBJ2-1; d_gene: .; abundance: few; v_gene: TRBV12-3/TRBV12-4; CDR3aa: CASSLVEAGSEQFF; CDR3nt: TGTGCCAGCAGTTTAGTGGAGGCCGGTAGTGAGCAGTTCTTC
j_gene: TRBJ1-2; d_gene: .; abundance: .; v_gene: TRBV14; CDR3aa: CASSQDRMNYGYTF; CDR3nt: TGTGCCAGCAGCCAAGATAGGATGAACTATGGCTACACCTTC
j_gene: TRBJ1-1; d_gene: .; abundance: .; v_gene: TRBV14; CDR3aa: CASSQGLSEAFF; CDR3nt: TGTGCCAGCAGCCAAGGTCTGTCTGAAGCTTTCTTT
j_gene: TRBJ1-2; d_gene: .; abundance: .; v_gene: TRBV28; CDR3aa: CASSSDLYYGYTF; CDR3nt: TGTGCCAGCAGCAGCGACTTATACTATGGCTACACCTTC
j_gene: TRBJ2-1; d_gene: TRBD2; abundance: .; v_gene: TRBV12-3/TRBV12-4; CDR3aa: CASSILKREGYNEQFF; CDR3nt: TGTGCCAGCAGCATTCTCAAGCGGGAGGGTTACAATGAGCAGTTCTTC
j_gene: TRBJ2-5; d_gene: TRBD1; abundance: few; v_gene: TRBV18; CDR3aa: CASSPVTGEETQYF; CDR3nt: TGTGCCAGCTCACCCGTGACAGGGGAAGAGACCCAGTACTTC
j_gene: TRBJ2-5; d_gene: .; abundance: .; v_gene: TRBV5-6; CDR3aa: CASSFRWLAEETQYF; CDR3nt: TGTGCCAGCAGCTTTAGGTGGCTAGCCGAAGAGACCCAGTACTTC
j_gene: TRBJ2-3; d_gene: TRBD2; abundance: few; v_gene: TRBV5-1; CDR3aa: CASSGKTSGSTDTQYF; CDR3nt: TGCGCCAGCAGCGGAAAGACTAGCGGGAGCACAGATACGCAGTATTTT
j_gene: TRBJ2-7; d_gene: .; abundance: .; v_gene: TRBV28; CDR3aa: CASTHSGAYEQYF; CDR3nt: TGTGCCAGCACGCACTCGGGGGCCTACGAGCAGTACTTC
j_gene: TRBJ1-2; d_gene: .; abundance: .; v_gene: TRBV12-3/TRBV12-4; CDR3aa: CASSRPADGYTF; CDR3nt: TGTGCCAGCAGCCGGCCAGCGGATGGCTACACCTTC
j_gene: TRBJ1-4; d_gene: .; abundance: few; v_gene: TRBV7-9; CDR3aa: CASSLEVGEKLFF; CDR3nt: TGTGCCAGCAGTCTTGAGGTGGGGGAAAAACTGTTTTTT
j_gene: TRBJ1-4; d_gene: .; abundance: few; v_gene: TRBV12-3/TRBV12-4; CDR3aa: CASRAGFGREKLFF; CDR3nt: TGTGCCAGCAGAGCAGGGTTTGGTCGCGAAAAACTGTTTTTT
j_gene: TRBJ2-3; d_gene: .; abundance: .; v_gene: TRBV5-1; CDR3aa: CASSLLSIDTQYF; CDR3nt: TGCGCCAGCAGCTTGTTAAGCATAGATACGCAGTATTTT
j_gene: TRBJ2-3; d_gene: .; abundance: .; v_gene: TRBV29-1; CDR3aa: CSSDRASLITDTQYF; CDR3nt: TGCAGTTCGGATAGGGCCAGCCTGATCACAGATACGCAGTATTTT
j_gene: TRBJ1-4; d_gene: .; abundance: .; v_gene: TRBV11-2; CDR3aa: CASSLVMLSTNEKLFF; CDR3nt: TGTGCCAGCAGCTTAGTCATGCTATCAACTAATGAAAAACTGTTTTTT
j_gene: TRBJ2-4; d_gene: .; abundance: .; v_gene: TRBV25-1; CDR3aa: CASSEKGHAKNIQYF; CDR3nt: TGTGCCAGCAGTGAGAAGGGGCATGCCAAAAACATTCAGTACTTC
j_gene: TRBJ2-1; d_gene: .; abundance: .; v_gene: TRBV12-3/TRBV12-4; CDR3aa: CASRRTSRLNEQFF; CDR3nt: TGTGCCAGCAGGCGGACAAGCCGCTTAAATGAGCAGTTCTTC
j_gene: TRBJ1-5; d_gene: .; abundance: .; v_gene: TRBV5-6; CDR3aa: CASSLWFGTQPQHF; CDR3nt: TGTGCCAGCAGCTTGTGGTTCGGCACTCAGCCCCAGCATTTT
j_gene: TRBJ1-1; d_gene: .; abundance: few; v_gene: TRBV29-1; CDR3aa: CSVEKQINTEAFF; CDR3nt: TGCAGCGTTGAAAAACAGATTAACACTGAAGCTTTCTTT
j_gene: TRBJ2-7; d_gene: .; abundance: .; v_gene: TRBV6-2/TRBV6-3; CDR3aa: CASDPQGEAAEQYF; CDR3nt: TGTGCCTCCGACCCGCAGGGGGAGGCGGCCGAGCAGTACTTC
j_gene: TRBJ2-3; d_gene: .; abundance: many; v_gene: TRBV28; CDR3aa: CASRKQGTDTQYF; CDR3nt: TGTGCCAGCAGGAAACAGGGCACAGATACGCAGTATTTT
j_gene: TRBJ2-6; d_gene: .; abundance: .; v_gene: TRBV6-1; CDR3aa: CAISPFGLVTNNVLTF; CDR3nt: TGTGCCATCTCCCCCTTCGGGCTAGTAACGAACAACGTCCTGACTTTC
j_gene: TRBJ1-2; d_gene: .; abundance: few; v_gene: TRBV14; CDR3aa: CASSQGLLVYTF; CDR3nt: TGTGCCAGCAGCCAAGGACTTTTGGTCTACACCTTC
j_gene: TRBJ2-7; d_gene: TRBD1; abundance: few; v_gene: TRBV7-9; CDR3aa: CASSRDRETTYEQYF; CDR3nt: TGTGCCAGCAGCCGGGACAGGGAAACTACCTACGAGCAGTACTTC